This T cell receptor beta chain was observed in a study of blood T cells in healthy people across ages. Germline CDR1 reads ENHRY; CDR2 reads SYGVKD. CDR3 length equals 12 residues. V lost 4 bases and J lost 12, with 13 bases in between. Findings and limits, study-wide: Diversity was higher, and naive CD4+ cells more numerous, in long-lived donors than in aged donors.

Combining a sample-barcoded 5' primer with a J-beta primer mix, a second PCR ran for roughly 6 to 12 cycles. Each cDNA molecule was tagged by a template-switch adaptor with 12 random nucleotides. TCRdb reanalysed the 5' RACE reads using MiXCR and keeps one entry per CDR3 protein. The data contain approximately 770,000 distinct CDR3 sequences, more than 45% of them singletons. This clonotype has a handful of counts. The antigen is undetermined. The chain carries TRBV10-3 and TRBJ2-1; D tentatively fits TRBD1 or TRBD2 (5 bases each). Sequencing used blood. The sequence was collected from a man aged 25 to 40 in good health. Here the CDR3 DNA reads TGTGCCATCAGTGCCGAGGGCCAGGGGCAGTTCTTC. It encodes CAISAEGQGQFF.